Listed below are T cell receptor beta chains from one sample, sequenced in a study of cytomegalovirus exposure and HLA in healthy donors. The protocol was immunoSEQ multiplex PCR, while the TCRdb copy is restricted to in-frame clones and leaves out a portion. The sample has some 140,000 clones; 79% are singletons. The sample was PBMCs. The source of these receptors is a man aged 40-49 years in good health and CMV-seropositive. CDR3s include the opening cysteine and the closing phenylalanine or tryptophan. The D gene is left open where the match is weak. Clone size appears in some rows only: once, few, many, or a class for an expanded clone.

V gene,D gene,clone size,J gene,CDR3 DNA,CDR3 protein
TRBV5-1,NA,NA,TRBJ2-7,TGCGCCAGCAGCTTCTCGCGTAACTACGAGCAGTACTTC,CASSFSRNYEQYF
TRBV27,NA,NA,TRBJ2-5,TGTGCCAGCAGTTTAGGGCAAAGTGCGGAGACCCAGTACTTC,CASSLGQSAETQYF
TRBV4-2,NA,few,TRBJ2-5,TGTGCCAGCAGCCAGTCGGTAGTCCAAGAGACCCAGTACTTC,CASSQSVVQETQYF
TRBV6-4,NA,NA,TRBJ1-6,TGTGCCAGCAGTCGCCGGCCAGGGGAAAATTCACCCCTCCACTTT,CASSRRPGENSPLHF
TRBV7-9,NA,NA,TRBJ1-1,TGTGCCAGCAGCTTACGTCCTGAAGCTTTCTTT,CASSLRPEAFF
TRBV6-4,TRBD2,NA,TRBJ2-1,TGTGCCAGCAGTGAGTCACTAGCGGGAGGCAATGAGCAGTTCTTC,CASSESLAGGNEQFF
TRBV19,NA,NA,TRBJ1-1,TGTGCCAGTTCACGGGGGGACGTCTCCACTGAAGCTTTCTTT,CASSRGDVSTEAFF
TRBV5-1,TRBD1,NA,TRBJ2-5,TGCGCCAGCAGCACGGGACAGGGGGCTACTTTCCAAGAGACCCAGTACTTC,CASSTGQGATFQETQYF
TRBV21-1,NA,NA,TRBJ1-5,TGTGCCACCAATTCAGGGTTACAGGGCAATCAGCCCCAGCATTTT,CATNSGLQGNQPQHF
TRBV7-9,NA,few,TRBJ2-1,TGTGCCAGCAGCTCCCCAGGGGGGAGCGCTGCCAATGAGCAGTTCTTC,CASSSPGGSAANEQFF
TRBV5-1,TRBD2,few,TRBJ2-7,TGCGCCAGCAGCCTGGGTGCTAGCGGGAGCGTCGAGCAGTACTTC,CASSLGASGSVEQYF
TRBV7-8,NA,NA,TRBJ1-1,TGTGCCAGCAGCTTAAGAATTGATCGGGGGACTGAAGCTTTCTTT,CASSLRIDRGTEAFF
TRBV9,NA,NA,TRBJ2-3,TGTGCCAGCAGCGTAGGGGGGACACCAAGCACAGATACGCAGTATTTT,CASSVGGTPSTDTQYF
TRBV20-1,NA,NA,TRBJ1-1,TGCAGTGCTACAATGAACACTGAAGCTTTCTTT,CSATMNTEAFF
TRBV30,TRBD1,NA,TRBJ1-2,TGTGCCTGGAGTGTGGGGACAGGGGGCGGCTACACCTTC,CAWSVGTGGGYTF
TRBV18,NA,NA,TRBJ2-1,TGTGCCAGCTCACCATCCGTCCCAGGGAAAGATGAGCAGTTCTTC,CASSPSVPGKDEQFF
TRBV19,TRBD1,NA,TRBJ1-4,TGTGCCAGTAGTGACGGGACAGACCCCGGGAAACTGTTTTTT,CASSDGTDPGKLFF
TRBV11-2,NA,NA,TRBJ2-7,TGTGCCAGCAGCCACTTCTTTTCCGGGAGAGCTTCCTACGAGCAGTACTTC,CASSHFFSGRASYEQYF
TRBV19,TRBD1,NA,TRBJ1-2,TGTGCCAGTAGTCCCCGGGACAGCTATGGCTACACCTTC,CASSPRDSYGYTF
TRBV27,NA,NA,TRBJ1-1,TGTGCCAGCAGTTTCGGTCCAGAAGCTTTCTTT,CASSFGPEAFF
TRBV7-3,TRBD2,NA,TRBJ2-3,TGTGCCAGCAGCTTGGGACTAGCGTGGCCGGCAGATACGCAGTATTTT,CASSLGLAWPADTQYF
TRBV7-3,TRBD1,NA,TRBJ2-2,TGTGCCAGCAGCCAAGGACAGGCGAACACCGGGGAGCTGTTTTTT,CASSQGQANTGELFF
TRBV27,TRBD1,NA,TRBJ2-1,TGTGCCAGCAGTTTCGCCGGGACAGGGGTGGTCTATGAGCAGTTCTTC,CASSFAGTGVVYEQFF
TRBV5-5,NA,NA,TRBJ2-3,TGTGCCAGCAGCATGAGCGAGAGGGGCACAGATACGCAGTATTTT,CASSMSERGTDTQYF
TRBV7-9,NA,few,TRBJ1-2,TGTGCCAGCAGCTTCTTACCGAGTGGCTACACCTTC,CASSFLPSGYTF
TRBV9,TRBD2,NA,TRBJ2-3,TGTGCCAGCAGCGTAGTAGCGGGAGGGCTCCCCGATACGCAGTATTTT,CASSVVAGGLPDTQYF
TRBV5-5,TRBD1,NA,TRBJ1-5,TGTGCCAGCAGCTTGGGACAGGGGACGTATAGCAATCAGCCCCAGCATTTT,CASSLGQGTYSNQPQHF
TRBV6-5,NA,NA,TRBJ1-1,TGTGCCAGCAGGACGGGGAATGTCGGGATAGCTTTCTTT,CASRTGNVGIAFF
TRBV7-6,TRBD2,NA,TRBJ2-7,TGTGCCAGCAGCCATTATGTGGGGGGGAGCGGGAGGCCCTCCTACGAGCAGTACTTC,CASSHYVGGSGRPSYEQYF
TRBV5-6,TRBD2,NA,TRBJ2-3,TGTGCCAGCAGCTATCCGCCGACTAGCTACACAGATACGCAGTATTTT,CASSYPPTSYTDTQYF
TRBV5-1,NA,once,TRBJ2-7,TGCGCCAGCAGCCCCGGACTGGCAATGGCAGCCTACGAGCAGTACTTC,CASSPGLAMAAYEQYF
TRBV25-1,NA,NA,TRBJ1-2,TGTGCCAGCCGGGTTTCGGGAGGGGGAGACTATGGCTACACCTTC,CASRVSGGGDYGYTF
TRBV5-6,TRBD2,once,TRBJ2-1,TGTGCCAGCAGCTGGGGACTAGCGGGAGGCTTTGAGCAGTTCTTC,CASSWGLAGGFEQFF
TRBV7-9,TRBD1,few,TRBJ1-1,TGTTCCAGCAGACAGATACCGGGACAGGTGTTCTCTGAAGCTTTCTTT,CSSRQIPGQVFSEAFF
TRBV7-6,NA,once,TRBJ2-7,TGTGCCAGCAGCCCGCGTACTCAGGACTACGAGCAGTACTTC,CASSPRTQDYEQYF
TRBV7-3,TRBD2,few,TRBJ2-7,TGTGCCAGCAGCACCGGACTAGCGGGAACGGGTGAGCAGTACTTC,CASSTGLAGTGEQYF
TRBV28,TRBD1,NA,TRBJ2-7,TGTGCCAGCAGTCCTCGACAGGGATCCTACGAGCAGTACTTC,CASSPRQGSYEQYF
TRBV19,NA,NA,TRBJ2-3,TGTGCCAGTAGTTTCACCTCTCGGACGCAGTATTTT,CASSFTSRTQYF
TRBV5-1,NA,NA,TRBJ2-5,TGCGCCAGCAGCCCGCTGAGAGCAGGGGAAGAGACCCAGTACTTC,CASSPLRAGEETQYF
TRBV9,TRBD1,NA,TRBJ1-4,TGTGCCAGCAGCGGTCCCGGGACAGTTGAAAAACTGTTTTTT,CASSGPGTVEKLFF
TRBV7-8,TRBD2,NA,TRBJ2-7,TGTGCCAGCAGCTTACTCACTAGCGGTACCTACGAGCAGTACTTC,CASSLLTSGTYEQYF
TRBV4-1,TRBD1,NA,TRBJ1-1,TGCGCCAGCAGCCTACGGGACAGGGGGAGCTATACTGAAGCTTTCTTT,CASSLRDRGSYTEAFF
TRBV19,TRBD1,NA,TRBJ1-5,TGTGCCAGTCACAGGGGAAGGAATCAGCCCCAGCATTTT,CASHRGRNQPQHF
TRBV7-9,TRBD1,NA,TRBJ1-1,TGTGCCAGCAGATCCGGACAGGGCTGGGAAGCTTTCTTT,CASRSGQGWEAFF
TRBV7-9,NA,NA,TRBJ2-2,TGTGCCAGCACCTTACTCAACACCGGGGAGCTGTTTTTT,CASTLLNTGELFF
TRBV5-4,TRBD2,once,TRBJ2-1,TGTGCCAGCAGCAGCCCAAATGGGGGGCTAGCGGGATACAATGAGCAGTTCTTC,CASSSPNGGLAGYNEQFF
TRBV6-5,NA,once,TRBJ2-5,TGTGCCAGCAGTTACTCGACTCAAGAGACCCAGTACTTC,CASSYSTQETQYF
TRBV18,TRBD1,NA,TRBJ2-7,TGTGCCAGCTCATTAACCGGGACAGAGTTCTCCTACGAGCAGTACTTC,CASSLTGTEFSYEQYF
TRBV11-2,NA,NA,TRBJ2-7,TGTGCCAGCAGCTTAGAACGCCTTCGGGACGAGCAGTACTTC,CASSLERLRDEQYF
TRBV14,NA,NA,TRBJ2-2,TGTGCCAGCAGCCTCTATATTGAGACCGGGGAGCTGTTTTTT,CASSLYIETGELFF
TRBV30,NA,NA,TRBJ1-1,TGTGCCTGGAGTGACAGTCCAGCGGGGACTGAAGCTTTCTTT,CAWSDSPAGTEAFF
TRBV27,TRBD2,NA,TRBJ2-3,TGTGCCAGCAGTCAAGGACTAGCGGGATTAACAGATACGCAGTATTTT,CASSQGLAGLTDTQYF
TRBV6-1,TRBD2,once,TRBJ2-3,TGTGCCAGCAGTGGGGGGACTAGTCAAGATACGCAGTATTTT,CASSGGTSQDTQYF
TRBV27,NA,NA,TRBJ1-5,TGTGCCAGCAGTTTAAGTAAGGGGGGGAATCAGCCCCAGCATTTT,CASSLSKGGNQPQHF
TRBV27,TRBD1,NA,TRBJ1-1,TGTGCCAGCAGTTTCAGACAGGGTGGGTTTAGCCCCAACACTGAAGCTTTCTTT,CASSFRQGGFSPNTEAFF
TRBV6-5,TRBD2,NA,TRBJ2-5,TGTGCCAGCAGGCGGGAGTTAGTAAGAGGAGAGACCCAGTACTTC,CASRRELVRGETQYF
TRBV6-5,NA,NA,TRBJ2-5,TGTGCCAGCAGTTATCTGACAGCCCAAGAGACCCAGTACTTC,CASSYLTAQETQYF
TRBV7-9,NA,NA,TRBJ2-7,TGTGCCAGCAGCTTACCTACTATTGGGGGGGAGCAGTACTTC,CASSLPTIGGEQYF
TRBV28,NA,few,TRBJ2-7,TGTGCCAGCAGTTCCCCTATTATCGGGAGACCTAACTTC,CASSSPIIGRPNF
TRBV7-9,TRBD2,once,TRBJ2-3,TGTGCCAGCAGCTCCCCAGCGGGACTAGCGAGCACAGATACGCAGTATTTT,CASSSPAGLASTDTQYF